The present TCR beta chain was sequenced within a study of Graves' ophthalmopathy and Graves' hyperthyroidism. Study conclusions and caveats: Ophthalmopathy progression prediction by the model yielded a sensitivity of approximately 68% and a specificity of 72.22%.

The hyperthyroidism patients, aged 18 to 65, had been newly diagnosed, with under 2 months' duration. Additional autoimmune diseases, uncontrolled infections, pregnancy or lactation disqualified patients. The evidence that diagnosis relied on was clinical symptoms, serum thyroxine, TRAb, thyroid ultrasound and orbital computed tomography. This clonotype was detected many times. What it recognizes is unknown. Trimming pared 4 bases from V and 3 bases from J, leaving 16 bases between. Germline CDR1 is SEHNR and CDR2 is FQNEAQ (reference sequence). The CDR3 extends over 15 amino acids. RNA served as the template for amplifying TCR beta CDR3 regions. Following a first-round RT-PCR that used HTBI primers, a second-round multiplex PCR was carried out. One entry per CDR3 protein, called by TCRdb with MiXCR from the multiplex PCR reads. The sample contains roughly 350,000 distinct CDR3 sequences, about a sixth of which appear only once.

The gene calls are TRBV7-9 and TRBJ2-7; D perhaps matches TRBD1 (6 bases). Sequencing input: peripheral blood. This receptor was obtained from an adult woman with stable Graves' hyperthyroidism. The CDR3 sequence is CASSSQFQGHYEQYF. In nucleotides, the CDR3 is TGTGCCAGCAGCTCCCAGTTTCAGGGGCACTACGAGCAGTACTTC.